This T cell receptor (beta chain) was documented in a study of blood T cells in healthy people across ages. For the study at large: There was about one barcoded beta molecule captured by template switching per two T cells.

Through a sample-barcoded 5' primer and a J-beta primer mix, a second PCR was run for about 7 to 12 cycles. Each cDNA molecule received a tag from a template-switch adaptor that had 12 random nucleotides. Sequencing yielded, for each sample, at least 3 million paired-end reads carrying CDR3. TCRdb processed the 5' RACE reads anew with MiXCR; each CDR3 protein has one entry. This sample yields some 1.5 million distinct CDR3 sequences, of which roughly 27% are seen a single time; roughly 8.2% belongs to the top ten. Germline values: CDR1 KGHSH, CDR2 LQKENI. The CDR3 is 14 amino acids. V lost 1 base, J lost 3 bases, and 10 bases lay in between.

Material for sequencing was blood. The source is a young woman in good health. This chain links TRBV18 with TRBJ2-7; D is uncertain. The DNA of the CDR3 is TGTGCCAGCTCACCACGAAGAGATAACTACGAGCAGTACTTC. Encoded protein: CASSPRRDNYEQYF. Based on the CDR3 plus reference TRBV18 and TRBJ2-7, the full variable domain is NAGVMQNPRHLVRRRGQEARLRCSPMKGHSHVYWYRQLPEEGLKFMVYLQKENIIDESGMPKERFSAEFPKEGPSILRIQQVVRGDSAAYFCASSPRRDNYEQYFGPGTRLTVT.